A single sample is the source of the 17 T cell receptor beta chains below, sequenced in a study of shared T cell receptors in the human thymus. The method was immunoSEQ multiplex PCR; TCRdb's version includes in-frame clones alone and lacks a portion of them. The sample includes about 660,000 clones, 88% seen only once; the top ten take over 0.008%. The same sample was also studied in work on human thymus T cells.

The specimen sequenced was thymocytes. These TCRs come from a boy younger than two with a congenital heart defect.

The V and J genes are TRBV4-2 and TRBJ2-5; 7 bases map to TRBD2. This CDR3 is built from 17 residues. The germline CDR1 and CDR2 sequences are LGHNA and YNFKEQ. The V and J ends lost 0 bases and 2 bases, in that order; junction bases with no gene match: 9. The CDR3, as DNA: TGTGCCAGCAGCCAAGATACGCGGGAGCTACCACAAGAGACCCAGTACTTC. Residues: CASSQDTRELPQETQYF.

The rearrangement joins TRBV2 to TRBJ1-1; maybe TRBD1 (6 bases). V lost 7 bases to trimming and J lost 14 bases, with 17 bases between them. The CDR3 contains 11 residues. Looked up from germline, CDR1 is SNHLY and CDR2 is FYNNEI. The CDR3: CASNMDRSLFF. The CDR3 DNA is TGTGCCAGCAATATGGACAGATCCCTCTTCTTT.

The genes are TRBV6-8 and TRBJ2-2; D might be TRBD1 (6 bases). Per germline, CDR1 MNHGY and CDR2 SAAAGT. The CDR3 has 19 residues. V was trimmed by 6 bases and J by 5 bases, leaving 28 bases between them. For the CDR3, the DNA is TGTGCCAGCAGCCCATCCCACTCCGACCACCCCGACAGGACCGGGGAGCTGTTTTTT. It is translated as CASSPSHSDHPDRTGELFF.

The chain is built from TRBV19 and TRBJ1-1; TRBD1 matches at 10 bases. Germline-derived CDR1 and CDR2 are LNHDA and SQIVND (reference sequence). The CDR3 loop spans 15 amino acids. V was clipped by 3 bases and J by 4 bases; unmatched bases: 5. The CDR3 DNA reads TGTGCCAGTAGTATCCAGCGGACAGGGGGCACTGAAGCTTTCTTT. Amino acids: CASSIQRTGGTEAFF. Combining the CDR3 with reference TRBV19 and TRBJ1-1 gives the whole variable domain DGGITQSPKYLFRKEGQNVTLSCEQNLNHDAMYWYRQDPGQGLRLIYYSQIVNDFQKGDIAEGYSVSREKKESFPLTVTSAQKNPTAFYLCASSIQRTGGTEAFFGQGTRLTVV.

This clone was detected only once. CDR3 sequence (DNA): TGTGCCAGCTTCCCTAGCGGGAGGGGCACCGGGGAGCTGTTTTTT. The encoded protein is CASFPSGRGTGELFF. This rearrangement joins TRBV2 to TRBJ2-2, with 12 bases lining up with TRBD2. CDR1 SNHLY and CDR2 FYNNEI come from the germline V gene. The CDR3 sequence is 15 residues long. The J segment lost 4 bases and the V segment lost 8 bases, leaving 5 bases of the junction unmatched.

In the case of this clone: One junction end does not reproduce the germline sequence, and a read error may be involved. V gene TRBV5-1 combines with J gene TRBJ2-7; D is unclear. The CDR3 has 15 amino acids. Germline lookup yields CDR1 SGHRS and CDR2 YFSETQ. The chain's CDR3 is CASTLDHPPYYEQYF. In DNA, the CDR3 is TGCGCCAGCACCTTGGATCACCCTCCCTACTACGAGCAGTACTTC. Together with reference TRBV5-1 and TRBJ2-7, the CDR3 gives the full variable domain: KAGVTQTPRYLIKTRGQQVTLSCSPISGHRSVSWYQQTPGQGLQFLFEYFSETQRNKGNFPGRFSGRQFSNSRSEMNVSTLELGDSALYLCASTLDHPPYYEQYFGPGTRLTVT.

The V gene is TRBV9, the J gene TRBJ2-7; 9 nucleotides align to TRBD1. The CDR3 is made up of 15 amino acids. Looked up from germline, CDR1 is SGDLS and CDR2 is YYNGEE. Losses at the gene ends were 0 bases for V and 4 bases for J; bases not matched to a gene: 5. CDR3: CASSVGGQGSYEQYF. CDR3 DNA sequence: TGTGCCAGCAGCGTAGGGGGACAGGGTTCGTACGAGCAGTACTTC.

This rearrangement joins TRBV6-5 to TRBJ2-7; possible D gene TRBD1, 6 bases. This CDR3 spans 15 amino acids. Per germline, CDR1 MNHEY and CDR2 SVGAGI. Trimming removed 6 bases from V and 4 bases from J, with 19 bases in between. CDR3 nucleotides: TGTGCCAGCAGGTCCCCCAGGGGTGGTCTGTACGAGCAGTACTTC. Residues: CASRSPRGGLYEQYF.

The chain employs TRBV2 and TRBJ1-4; 8 nucleotides agree with TRBD1. CDR1 and CDR2 (germline): SNHLY, FYNNEI. The ends lost 6 bases at V and 6 bases at J; junction bases unmatched: 9. This CDR3 is 15 amino acids long. The CDR3: CASREGGTGDEKLFF. The CDR3 region has the DNA TGTGCCAGCAGAGAGGGGGGGACAGGAGATGAAAAACTGTTTTTT. Full variable domain (missing parts from reference TRBV2 and TRBJ1-4): EPEVTQTPSHQVTQMGQEVILRCVPISNHLYFYWYRQILGQKVEFLVSFYNNEISEKSEIFDDQFSVERPDGSNFTLKIRSTKLEDSAMYFCASREGGTGDEKLFFGSGTQLSVL.

CDR3 loop: CASSYGQGAYNEQFF. The CDR3 DNA is TGTGCCAGCAGCTACGGACAGGGGGCCTACAATGAGCAGTTCTTC. The rearrangement joins TRBV11-3 to TRBJ2-1; 10 nucleotides match TRBD1. CDR1 and CDR2 (germline): SGHNT, YENEEA. With V trimmed by 4 bases and J by 2 bases, 2 bases remained unmatched. The CDR3 consists of 15 residues.

The rearrangement uses TRBV10-3 and TRBJ2-1; 9 positions match TRBD1. The CDR3 is 14 amino acids. The germline CDR1 and CDR2 sequences are ENHRY and SYGVKD. V was clipped by 11 bases and J by 4 bases; unmatched bases: 9. CDR3 bases: TGTGCCTCCTGGACAGGGACAGGGTACAATGAGCAGTTCTTC. As protein: CASWTGTGYNEQFF.

The V and J genes are TRBV7-9 and TRBJ1-4; D not certain. V lost 0 bases and J lost 7, with 15 bases in between. The CDR3 runs 16 residues. Germline assignment: CDR1 SEHNR and CDR2 FQNEAQ (reference sequence). CDR3: CASSLADGKAGEKLFF. In nucleotides, the CDR3 is TGTGCCAGCAGCTTAGCGGACGGGAAGGCGGGTGAAAAACTGTTTTTT.

The V and J genes are TRBV30 and TRBJ2-5, with 7 bases lining up with TRBD1. The CDR3 spans 12 residues. CDR1 and CDR2 from the germline V gene are GTSNPN and SVGIG (reference sequence). V was clipped by 3 bases and J by 9 bases; unmatched bases: 7. CDR3 residues: CAWRATGMAQYF. The DNA for the CDR3 is TGTGCCTGGAGAGCGACAGGGATGGCCCAGTACTTC.

The chain is built from TRBV4-1 and TRBJ2-5; D may be TRBD1 (7 bases). Germline loops: CDR1 MGHRA, CDR2 YSYEKL. Trimming took off 4 bases at V and 5 bases at J, with 17 bases between the two ends. The CDR3 is 15 residues long. The chain's CDR3 is CASSLVAGQLETQYF. CDR3 sequence (DNA): TGCGCCAGCAGCCTTGTGGCGGGACAGTTGGAGACCCAGTACTTC.

The rearrangement uses TRBV5-1 and TRBJ2-5, with TRBD1 matching over 9 bases. The J call is uncertain, as TRBJ2-7 better fits the DNA end. The CDR3 loop spans 15 amino acids. From germline, CDR1 is SGHRS and CDR2 YFSETQ. The CDR3 bases are TGCGCCAGCAGCTACCCGGGGACAGGGTTACACGAGCAGTACTTC. Translated: CASSYPGTGLHEQYF.

The chain has TRBV5-4 and TRBJ2-7, with 8 bases identical to TRBD2. The CDR3 has 15 residues. Germline values: CDR1 SGHNT, CDR2 YYREEE (reference sequence). V gave up 2 bases and J gave up 2 bases; unmatched junction bases: 6. CDR3 residues: CASSFGREVTYEQYF. CDR3 sequence (DNA): TGTGCCAGCAGCTTTGGGCGGGAGGTCACCTACGAGCAGTACTTC.

The chain employs TRBV19 and TRBJ2-7; tentatively, D is TRBD2 (6 bases). The CDR3 contains 15 residues. Per germline, CDR1 LNHDA and CDR2 SQIVND (reference sequence). V was trimmed by 1 base and J by 2 bases, leaving 12 bases between them. The CDR3 protein is CASSIGASVTYEQYF. The CDR3 DNA reads as TGTGCCAGTAGTATAGGGGCTAGCGTGACCTACGAGCAGTACTTC. The variable domain in full, completed from reference TRBV19 and TRBJ2-7, reads DGGITQSPKYLFRKEGQNVTLSCEQNLNHDAMYWYRQDPGQGLRLIYYSQIVNDFQKGDIAEGYSVSREKKESFPLTVTSAQKNPTAFYLCASSIGASVTYEQYFGPGTRLTVT.